This T cell receptor beta chain was sequenced during a study of blood T cell repertoires in COVID-19. Study-wide context: The United States, Italy and Spain were the sources of the acute and convalescent COVID-19 samples.

The V gene end was trimmed by 5 bases and the J gene end by 7 bases; junction bases not matched to a gene: 9. Germline assignment: CDR1 MDHEN and CDR2 SYDVKM. CDR3 size: 15 residues. Original data processing: Quantification of nucleated cells was approximated via reference gene primer amplification. Profiled with immunoSEQ multiplex PCR; TCRdb holds only in-frame clones, not every one. V and J calls and clone size are those listed in that table; D and trimming were worked out from the DNA. This table holds 150,000 to 200,000 clones, about 92% found once. This chain links TRBV28 with TRBJ1-2; TRBD1 agrees at 11 bases. Material for sequencing was peripheral blood. The receptor's source is a man in his sixties with active or convalescent COVID-19. The CDR3 here is CASSLHGQGAGGYTF. DNA for the CDR3: TGTGCCAGCAGTCTCCACGGACAGGGGGCGGGTGGCTACACCTTC.